These 28 T cell receptor beta chains originate from one sample sequenced in a study of persistence of HIV-infected CD4 T cells. This nonspecific control used anti-CD3/anti-CD28 bead stimulation of CD4+ T cells. Sorting selected CD4+ T cells upregulating both CD40 ligand and CD69. The immunoSEQ assay was version 4, run in survey mode. Clones were read by immunoSEQ multiplex PCR, and TCRdb kept only the in-frame ones, dropping some. This table has 35,000 to 45,000 clones, roughly 87% appearing once. The antigens of these receptors remain unknown. Sequencing used CD4+ T cells sorted from PBMCs after roughly 17-hour stimulation, obtained from a patient who received antiretroviral therapy. These receptor sequences come from an adult man with HIV who was CMV-seropositive.

This sequence joins TRBV5-1 and TRBJ2-1; D is unresolved. V lost 2 bases and J lost 0, with 6 bases in between. The CDR3 length is 14 residues. Germline V CDR1 and CDR2: SGHRS, YFSETQ. CDR3 region: CASSLSASYNEQFF. CDR3 bases: TGCGCCAGCAGCTTAAGTGCCTCCTACAATGAGCAGTTCTTC.

This sequence joins TRBV7-6 and TRBJ1-2, with D perhaps TRBD1 (5 bases). The germline V gene encodes CDR1 SGHVS and CDR2 FNYEAQ. The CDR3 length is 14 residues. Trimming shortened V by 3 bases and J by 3 bases, and 11 bases separated the two germline ends. Here the CDR3 reads CASSLGVTDYGYTF. The DNA for the CDR3 is TGTGCCAGCAGCTTGGGTGTGACAGACTATGGCTACACCTTC.

J is TRBJ1-5 and V is TRBV19; D is unresolved. This CDR3 region has 15 residues. The V gene lost 3 bases and the J gene lost 0 bases, with 9 bases spanning the gap. Germline CDR1 and CDR2: LNHDA and SQIVND (reference sequence). CDR3 in DNA: TGTGCCAGTAGTATTCTACAGTATAGCAATCAGCCCCAGCATTTT. Its protein product is CASSILQYSNQPQHF.

This chain connects TRBV5-4 to TRBJ2-3; D may be TRBD1 (7 bases). Trimming stripped 4 bases from V and 6 bases from J, with 15 bases between. The CDR3 runs to 14 residues. Germline lookup yields CDR1 SGHNT and CDR2 YYREEE (reference sequence). CDR3 protein: CASSGGGGADTQYF. Written as DNA, the CDR3 is TGTGCCAGCAGCGGAGGAGGGGGCGCGGATACGCAGTATTTT. The whole variable domain, filled in from reference TRBV5-4 and TRBJ2-3, reads ETGVTQSPTHLIKTRGQQVTLRCSSQSGHNTVSWYQQALGQGPQFIFQYYREEENGRGNFPPRFSGLQFPNYSSELNVNALELDDSALYLCASSGGGGADTQYFGPGTRLTVL.

Notes on this clone: One end of the junction varies from germline; a read error may be responsible. The V gene is TRBV7-7, the J gene TRBJ2-5; D gene uncertain. Germline-derived CDR1 and CDR2 are SSHAT and FNYEAQ (reference sequence). The CDR3 consists of 15 residues. CDR3 amino acids: CASSLTPDSAETQYF. The DNA for the CDR3 is TGTGCTAGCAGCTTAACCCCGGATAGTGCGGAGACCCAGTACTTC.

The chain combines TRBV6-6 with TRBJ2-3; a weak D match, TRBD2 (5 bases). V shed 4 bases and J shed 11 bases, with 13 bases lying between them. There are 12 residues in the CDR3. CDR1 MNHNY and CDR2 SVGAGI come from the germline V gene (reference sequence). The chain's CDR3 is CASSSASIRQYF. CDR3 bases: TGTGCCAGCAGTTCCGCTAGCATCAGGCAGTATTTT.

J is TRBJ2-7 and V is TRBV5-6; D is uncertain. CDR3 length: 14 residues. CDR1 is SGHDT, CDR2 YYEEEE, per germline. The V end was cut by 3 bases, the J end by 3 bases, with 13 bases between. The CDR3 loop reads CASSYLAGSYEQYF. The CDR3 bases are TGTGCCAGCAGCTACCTTGCAGGCAGCTACGAGCAGTACTTC.

This clone was seen only a few times. CDR3 region: CASSLARRGQAEAFF. The CDR3 DNA sequence: TGTGCCAGCAGCTTAGCTCGCAGGGGGCAAGCTGAAGCTTTCTTT. The J gene is TRBJ1-1, the V gene TRBV7-2; 8 bases align to TRBD1. This CDR3 spans 15 amino acids. From germline, CDR1 is SGHTA and CDR2 FQGNSA. V was clipped by 0 bases and J by 6 bases; unmatched bases: 6.

This chain uses TRBV2 with TRBJ1-1, with D unresolved. The CDR3 extends over 13 amino acids. Germline loops: CDR1 SNHLY, CDR2 FYNNEI. V lost 1 base and J 1 base, leaving 4 bases between the germline ends. CDR3 protein: CASSEEGNTEAFF. CDR3 coding DNA: TGTGCCAGCAGTGAAGAGGGGAACACTGAAGCTTTCTTT.

This sequence joins TRBV28 and TRBJ2-2; TRBD2 matches at 10 bases. Losses at the gene ends were 6 bases for V and 0 bases for J; bases not matched to a gene: 1. Germline CDR1 is MDHEN and CDR2 is SYDVKM. This CDR3 has 15 residues. The CDR3 reads CASSTSGANTGELFF. In nucleotides, the CDR3 is TGTGCCAGCAGCACTAGCGGGGCGAACACCGGGGAGCTGTTTTTT.

The chain links TRBV9 to TRBJ1-1; no clear D. This CDR3 spans 14 amino acids. V lost 0 bases to trimming and J lost 2 bases, with 8 bases between them. The V gene's germline CDR1 is SGDLS and CDR2 YYNGEE. CDR3 sequence reads: CASSVAGRNTEAFF. The CDR3 DNA is TGTGCCAGCAGCGTAGCTGGCAGAAACACTGAAGCTTTCTTT.

The rearrangement joins TRBV10-3 to TRBJ2-7, with a possible D match to TRBD1 (6 bases). CDR1 and CDR2 (germline): ENHRY, SYGVKD. The CDR3 has 14 amino acids. Trimming removed 6 bases from V and 1 base from J, with 13 bases in between. The CDR3 DNA follows: TGTGCCATCAGCAGACAGGATTGGTCCTACGAGCAGTACTTC. Translation: CAISRQDWSYEQYF.

The chain is built from TRBV7-6 and TRBJ1-2, with 7 positions matching TRBD1. Trimming at V came to 5 bases and at J to 7 bases, leaving 7 bases not matched to a gene. CDR1 and CDR2 from the germline V gene are SGHVS and FNYEAQ. The CDR3 consists of 13 residues. The CDR3: CASSPGTVSGYTF. The DNA of the CDR3 is TGTGCCAGCAGCCCGGGGACAGTCAGTGGCTACACCTTC.

The chain uses TRBV2 and TRBJ2-7, with no clear D. Trimming took 8 bases from V and 1 from J, leaving 15 bases between them. The CDR3 is made up of 14 amino acids. The germline V gene has CDR1 SNHLY and CDR2 FYNNEI. The CDR3 reads CASVETGLSYEQYF. The DNA for the CDR3 is TGTGCCAGCGTAGAAACGGGCCTTTCCTACGAGCAGTACTTC.

The genes are TRBV7-2 and TRBJ1-5; 7 positions agree with TRBD1. The junction had 9 bases not matched to a gene; V was cut back by 4 bases and J by 6 bases. Germline assignment: CDR1 SGHTA and CDR2 FQGNSA. The CDR3 is 15 residues long. The CDR3, as DNA: TGTGCCAGCAGCTCCGCCCCAGGGGGGGGTCAGCCCCAGCATTTT. It encodes CASSSAPGGGQPQHF.

This chain connects TRBV5-6 to TRBJ2-4, with D possibly matching TRBD2 (6 bases). The CDR3 runs 16 residues. Germline V gene sequence: CDR1 SGHDT, CDR2 YYEEEE. The V end was cut by 0 bases, the J end by 1 base, with 11 bases between. The CDR3 nucleotides read TGTGCCAGCAGCTTGGTGGTCGGGAGCGCCAAAAACATTCAGTACTTC. This codes for CASSLVVGSAKNIQYF.

This clone has more than one count but fewer than ten. The DNA for the CDR3 is TGTGCCAGCAGCACAGGACAGTTCAATCAGCCCCAGCATTTT. It codes for CASSTGQFNQPQHF. This rearrangement joins TRBV6-6 to TRBJ1-5; maybe TRBD1 (6 bases). The V gene lost 6 bases and the J gene lost 3 bases, with 12 bases spanning the gap. The CDR3 spans 14 residues. Germline CDR1 MNHNY, CDR2 SVGAGI (reference sequence).

This chain joins TRBV27 and TRBJ2-5; the D gene is possibly TRBD1 (6 bases). Germline values: CDR1 MNHEY, CDR2 SMNVEV (reference sequence). The CDR3 contains 13 residues. V was trimmed by 5 bases and J by 5 bases, leaving 12 bases between them. CDR3 DNA sequence: TGTGCCAGCAGTCGAAATAGGGGGGAGACCCAGTACTTC. The encoded protein is CASSRNRGETQYF.

The rearrangement links TRBV5-1 to TRBJ1-6; perhaps TRBD1 as D (5 bases). The CDR3 consists of 15 residues. Germline V gives CDR1 SGHRS, CDR2 YFSETQ. The V end was cut by 0 bases, the J end by 7 bases, with 11 bases between. DNA of the CDR3: TGCGCCAGCAGCTTGGAAGGGGAGATCAATTCACCCCTCCACTTT. It specifies CASSLEGEINSPLHF.

This chain uses TRBV25-1 with TRBJ2-1; 8 positions match TRBD2. From germline, CDR1 is MGHDK and CDR2 SYGVNS. CDR3 size: 14 residues. The junction had 11 bases not matched to a gene; V was cut back by 7 bases and J by 9 bases. CDR3 DNA sequence: TGTGCCAGCATCGGACTAGCAGGCGTTAGTGAGCAGTTCTTC. It codes for CASIGLAGVSEQFF.

This sequence joins TRBV5-6 and TRBJ2-7, with D possibly being TRBD1 (6 bases). Germline loops: CDR1 SGHDT, CDR2 YYEEEE. This CDR3 has 14 amino acids. The V end was cut by 1 base, the J end by 0 bases, with 8 bases between. The CDR3 DNA follows: TGTGCCAGCAGCTTGACAGGGAGCTCCTACGAGCAGTACTTC. This translates into CASSLTGSSYEQYF.

The chain uses TRBV7-8 and TRBJ1-1; 10 positions agree with TRBD1. CDR1 is SGHVS and CDR2 is FQNEAQ in the germline V gene. The CDR3 is 15 amino acids. V lost 6 bases, J lost 4 bases, and 8 bases stayed unmatched. CDR3 nucleotides: TGTGCCAGCAGGTCTCACGGACAGGGGGTCACTGAAGCTTTCTTT. Amino acid sequence: CASRSHGQGVTEAFF.

This sequence joins TRBV25-1 and TRBJ2-5; 7 nucleotides match TRBD2. Germline CDR1 is MGHDK and CDR2 is SYGVNS. The CDR3 runs 14 residues. Trimming cost V 6 bases and J 0 bases; bases outside gene matches: 4. The chain's CDR3 is CASRARGYQETQYF. DNA of the CDR3: TGTGCCAGCAGGGCGCGGGGGTACCAAGAGACCCAGTACTTC.

CDR3 bases: TGCGCCAGCAGTGAGTCGAGGAACGAGCAGTACTTC. Translated, it gives CASSESRNEQYF. The chain uses TRBV10-1 and TRBJ2-7; D is unresolved. Trimming removed 0 bases from V and 5 bases from J, with 5 bases in between. This CDR3 comprises 12 residues. CDR1 and CDR2 (germline): WNHNN, SYGVQD (reference sequence).

The gene calls are TRBV3-1 (or the pseudogene TRBV3-2) and TRBJ1-2, with D possibly TRBD1 on 6 matching bases. The V end lost 4 bases, the J end lost 4 bases, and 16 bases lay between the germline ends. Germline loops: CDR1 LGHDT, CDR2 YNNKEL (reference sequence). The CDR3 has 15 amino acids. The CDR3 nucleotides read TGTGCCAGCAGCCCCGGGGACAACGGCCCCTATGGCTACACCTTC. Translating it yields CASSPGDNGPYGYTF.

The rearrangement uses TRBV15 and TRBJ2-2; 7 nucleotides align to TRBD1. The CDR3 sequence is 16 residues long. Germline CDR1 is LNHNV and CDR2 is YYDKDF (reference sequence). The J segment lost 5 bases and the V segment lost 4 bases, leaving 10 bases of the junction unmatched. The CDR3 spells CATSTTGSRGTGELFF. The DNA of the CDR3 is TGTGCCACCAGCACGACAGGGTCAAGGGGGACCGGGGAGCTGTTTTTT. Looking up the rest from reference TRBV15 and TRBJ2-2 gives the full variable domain: DAMVIQNPRYQVTQFGKPVTLSCSQTLNHNVMYWYQQKSSQAPKLLFHYYDKDFNNEADTPDNFQSRRPNTSFCFLDIRSPGLGDTAMYLCATSTTGSRGTGELFFGEGSRLTVL.

The chain has TRBV7-2 and TRBJ2-2, with 12 bases lining up with TRBD2. The junction had 2 bases not matched to a gene; V was cut back by 2 bases and J by 4 bases. Germline CDR1 is SGHTA and CDR2 is FQGNSA. The CDR3 sequence is 16 residues long. The CDR3, as DNA: TGTGCCAGCAGCTTATCTAGCGGGGGGGGCACCGGGGAGCTGTTTTTT. Amino acids: CASSLSSGGGTGELFF. The variable domain in full, completed from reference TRBV7-2 and TRBJ2-2, reads GAGVSQSPSNKVTEKGKDVELRCDPISGHTALYWYRQSLGQGLEFLIYFQGNSAPDKSGLPSDRFSAERTGGSVSTLTIQRTQQEDSAVYLCASSLSSGGGTGELFFGEGSRLTVL.

The V call is TRBV3-1 (or the pseudogene TRBV3-2), the J call TRBJ2-7; 9 bases align to TRBD2. CDR1 is LGHDT, CDR2 YNNKEL, per germline (reference sequence). V shed 6 bases and J 5 bases; nucleotides not matched to a gene: 5. The CDR3 length is 13 residues. The CDR3 protein is CASRLAGKDEQYF. DNA of the CDR3: TGTGCCAGCAGGCTAGCGGGAAAGGACGAGCAGTACTTC.